This T cell receptor (beta chain) was identified in a study of neurological immune-mediated disorders. CDR1 MNHEY and CDR2 SVGAGI come from the germline V gene. The CDR3 has 14 amino acids. Trimming removed 0 bases at V and 3 bases at J, with 9 bases between. Documented time point: technical triplicate 3. One entry per CDR3 protein, called by TCRdb with MiXCR from the 5' RACE reads. Of about 30,000 distinct CDR3 sequences listed, approximately 15% are singletons. Many counts were recorded for this clonotype. Its matching antigen is unknown. Findings of the study overall: The level of TCR clonal expansion was highest in patients with HTLV-1-associated myelopathy and lowest in multiple sclerosis, where it fell below the level seen in healthy controls.

This sequence was found in a female donor with HTLV-1-associated myelopathy (HAM/TSP). The gene calls are TRBV6-5 and TRBJ2-7; a possible D gene is TRBD2 (5 bases). Material for sequencing was CD4+ T cells from blood. This CDR3 is CASSYSSDFYEQYF. CDR3 nucleotide sequence: TGTGCCAGCAGTTACTCGTCGGACTTCTACGAGCAGTACTTC.